The next 23 T cell receptor beta chains were all read from a single sample in a study of OX40 agonist ivuxolimab in advanced cancers. TCRdb's copy holds only in-frame clones and misses some; the assay was immunoSEQ multiplex PCR. The sample holds more than 60,000 clones, roughly 84% seen once. The sequencing used CD4+ or CD8+ T cells sorted from blood, collected in a trial of the OX40 agonist ivuxolimab. These receptors all come from an adult with an advanced solid tumor such as melanoma, head and neck, liver or kidney cancer.

The chain uses TRBV19 and TRBJ1-2; 7 bases match TRBD1. Germline V CDR1 and CDR2: LNHDA, SQIVND (reference sequence). Germline trimming cut 4 bases from V and 0 bases from J; bases unmatched to any gene: 8. The CDR3 extends over 16 amino acids. The CDR3 coding sequence is TGTGCCAGTAGTAGCCCACGACAGGGAGCTAACTATGGCTACACCTTC. It yields the protein CASSSPRQGANYGYTF. The variable domain in full, with the rest retrieved from reference TRBV19 and TRBJ1-2, is DGGITQSPKYLFRKEGQNVTLSCEQNLNHDAMYWYRQDPGQGLRLIYYSQIVNDFQKGDIAEGYSVSREKKESFPLTVTSAQKNPTAFYLCASSSPRQGANYGYTFGSGTRLTVV.

Written as DNA, the CDR3 is TGTGCCAGCAGTAAGGGGGCGTCGGCAGGTGAGCAGTTCTTC. It yields the protein CASSKGASAGEQFF. J is TRBJ2-1 and V is TRBV7-9; the match to TRBD1 covers 7 bases. V lost 6 bases and J lost 9; bases outside the gene matches: 11. Looked up from germline, CDR1 is SEHNR and CDR2 is FQNEAQ (reference sequence). The CDR3 has 14 amino acids.

The chain has TRBV5-6 and TRBJ1-6; D is perhaps TRBD1 (5 bases). The CDR3 runs to 16 residues. The V and J ends lost 4 bases and 1 base respectively, with 12 bases between them. Germline values: CDR1 SGHDT, CDR2 YYEEEE. The DNA for the CDR3 is TGTGCCAGCAGCAAGGGGAGAGGGTCCTATAATTCACCCCTCCACTTT. The encoded protein is CASSKGRGSYNSPLHF.

This clone was found a few times. V is TRBV7-2 and J is TRBJ2-7; no clear D gene. The CDR3 contains 11 residues. Germline V gene data show CDR1 as SGHTA and CDR2 as FQGNSA. V was clipped by 2 bases and J by 5 bases, with 4 bases between them. The CDR3 DNA is TGTGCCAGCAGCTTAATCCACGAGCAGTACTTC. This translates into CASSLIHEQYF.

CDR3 nucleotide sequence: TGCGCCAGCAGCCGGGACCCCGGGGGGAACCAGCCCCAGCATTTT. Translating gives CASSRDPGGNQPQHF. This chain joins TRBV5-1 and TRBJ1-5; TRBD1 might be the D (5 bases). The CDR3 extends over 15 amino acids. Germline V lookup: CDR1 SGHRS, CDR2 YFSETQ. V was trimmed by 4 bases and J by 7 bases, leaving 18 bases between them.

This chain uses TRBV7-9 with TRBJ1-1; no firm D call. The V and J ends lost 4 bases and 3 bases respectively, with 6 bases between them. This CDR3 comprises 12 residues. Germline assignment: CDR1 SEHNR and CDR2 FQNEAQ (reference sequence). CDR3 bases: TGTGCCAGCAGCTGGGAGCACACTGAAGCTTTCTTT. Its translation: CASSWEHTEAFF.

The chain employs TRBV19 and TRBJ1-2; TRBD1 matches 8 bases. The CDR3 runs 12 residues. The J segment lost 7 bases and the V segment lost 7 bases, leaving 5 bases of the junction unmatched. Germline CDR1 and CDR2: LNHDA and SQIVND (reference sequence). Written as DNA, the CDR3 is TGTGCCAGTATGACAGGGGCGGTTGGCTACACCTTC. Protein: CASMTGAVGYTF.

This chain joins TRBV28 and TRBJ1-3; D is undetermined. Trimming left V 0 bases short and J 2 bases short, with 2 bases between. This CDR3 has 13 residues. Germline CDR1 and CDR2: MDHEN and SYDVKM. CDR3 DNA: TGTGCCAGCAGTTTATGGGCTGGAAACACCATATATTTT. Encoded protein: CASSLWAGNTIYF.

The J gene is TRBJ1-1, the V gene TRBV30; D is possibly TRBD1 (5 bases). Trimming removed 4 bases from V and 1 base from J, with 13 bases in between. The CDR3 covers 14 residues. Germline-derived CDR1 and CDR2 are GTSNPN and SVGIG (reference sequence). The CDR3 nucleotides read TGTGCCTGGAATCGGGACCTAGAGAACACTGAAGCTTTCTTT. It specifies CAWNRDLENTEAFF.

The gene calls are TRBV5-6 and TRBJ1-1, with D possibly TRBD1 on 6 matching bases. The V end lost 3 bases, the J end lost 5 bases, and 8 bases lay between the germline ends. Germline V gene data show CDR1 as SGHDT and CDR2 as YYEEEE. The CDR3 is 12 amino acids. CDR3 bases: TGTGCCAGCAGCTATACAGGGACTGAAGCTTTCTTT. This sequence encodes CASSYTGTEAFF.

The V and J genes are TRBV30 and TRBJ2-7; D might be TRBD1 (6 bases). V shed 7 bases and J shed 0 bases, with 13 bases lying between them. Germline values: CDR1 GTSNPN, CDR2 SVGIG (reference sequence). The CDR3 has 13 residues. The CDR3 DNA follows: TGTGCCTCGGACCAGGGGCGCTCCTACGAGCAGTACTTC. Its protein product is CASDQGRSYEQYF.

The chain joins TRBV18 to TRBJ2-7; D is unresolved. The CDR3 runs to 15 residues. Looked up from germline, CDR1 is KGHSH and CDR2 is LQKENI. V was pared by 3 bases and J by 4 bases, with 16 bases between. For the CDR3, the DNA is TGTGCCAGCTCACCGGATTCCAGGTCTGGGTACGAGCAGTACTTC. It yields the protein CASSPDSRSGYEQYF.

DNA of the CDR3: TGTGCCAGTAGTATAAACAGGAGTAACTATGGCTACACCTTC. Encoded protein: CASSINRSNYGYTF. V is TRBV19 and J is TRBJ1-2; TRBD1 is a possible D gene (5 bases). Deletions cut 2 bases from V and 1 base from J, with 8 bases between. This CDR3 contains 14 residues. Per germline, CDR1 LNHDA and CDR2 SQIVND (reference sequence).

The chain couples TRBV19 to TRBJ2-7; TRBD2 might be the D (6 bases). Trimming took off 3 bases at V and 6 bases at J, with 18 bases between the two ends. CDR1 and CDR2 (germline): LNHDA, SQIVND (reference sequence). The CDR3 is 15 residues long. Written as DNA, the CDR3 is TGTGCCAGTAGTATCGCGGGATCGAAGATTCTCGAGCAGTACTTC. Encoded protein: CASSIAGSKILEQYF.

The CDR3 region is CASSSIGTSGRQYF. The CDR3 DNA sequence: TGTGCCAGCAGCTCCATCGGGACTAGCGGGCGTCAGTACTTC. The rearrangement joins TRBV6-1 to TRBJ2-7, with 12 bases identical to TRBD2. Looked up from germline, CDR1 is MNHNS and CDR2 is SASEGT. V dropped 6 bases and J dropped 10; count of bases not matched to a gene: 10. This CDR3 is built from 14 residues.

The V call is TRBV6-1, the J call TRBJ1-2; no clear D gene. Germline V lookup: CDR1 MNHNS, CDR2 SASEGT. The length of the CDR3 is 14 residues. V was trimmed by 2 bases and J by 2 bases, leaving 9 bases between them. Here the CDR3 reads CASSESDQNYGYTF. The CDR3 region has the DNA TGTGCCAGCAGTGAATCAGACCAAAACTATGGCTACACCTTC.

The chain combines TRBV4-1 with TRBJ1-3; D gene ambiguous. This CDR3 is 13 amino acids long. Germline-derived CDR1 and CDR2 are MGHRA and YSYEKL. V was pared by 0 bases and J by 4 bases, with 4 bases between. CDR3 residues: CASSQDRGNTIYF. As DNA, the CDR3 is TGCGCCAGCAGCCAAGACAGGGGAAACACCATATATTTT.

This chain links TRBV9 with TRBJ2-3; 8 bases are a match to TRBD1. The ends lost 0 bases at V and 6 bases at J; junction bases unmatched: 6. Germline lookup yields CDR1 SGDLS and CDR2 YYNGEE. The CDR3 runs to 15 residues. Here the CDR3 DNA reads TGTGCCAGCAGCGTAGATGGACAGGGCGGCGATACGCAGTATTTT. The encoded protein is CASSVDGQGGDTQYF.

The chain couples TRBV29-1 to TRBJ2-7; 11 bases line up with TRBD2. The V gene's germline CDR1 is SQVTM and CDR2 ANQGSEA. The CDR3 is 20 amino acids. V lost 7 bases, J lost 7 bases, and 30 bases stayed unmatched. The CDR3 nucleotides read TGCAGCGCCCTCTCACTCAGTGTAGGGACTAGCGGTAACTTGCGTGGGGAGCAGTACTTC. It codes for CSALSLSVGTSGNLRGEQYF.

This chain joins TRBV7-9 and TRBJ2-1, with TRBD2 matching over 8 bases. The V gene's germline CDR1 is SEHNR and CDR2 FQNEAQ (reference sequence). The ends lost 0 bases at V and 5 bases at J; junction bases unmatched: 6. The CDR3 spans 16 residues. This CDR3 reads CASSLARTSGDNEQFF. The CDR3 region has the DNA TGTGCCAGCAGCTTAGCGAGAACTAGCGGAGACAATGAGCAGTTCTTC.

The sample holds a few counts of this clone. The rearrangement links TRBV6-1 to TRBJ1-2, with D unresolved. Germline V CDR1 and CDR2: MNHNS, SASEGT. CDR3 size: 12 residues. Trimming stripped 4 bases from V and 8 bases from J, with 11 bases between. The CDR3, as DNA: TGTGCCAGCAGTGCCACGTACGGAGGCTACACCTTC. Protein product: CASSATYGGYTF.

The chain links TRBV4-2 to TRBJ2-5; D may correspond to TRBD1 or TRBD2 (6 bases each). Trimming took 4 bases from V and 1 from J, leaving 19 bases between them. The CDR3 runs 17 residues. Germline V lookup: CDR1 LGHNA, CDR2 YNFKEQ. The CDR3: CASSPRGGRALQETQYF. DNA for the CDR3: TGTGCCAGCAGCCCAAGAGGGGGGAGAGCTCTCCAAGAGACCCAGTACTTC.

Points on this clone: A read error may account for a junction end that differs from germline. J is TRBJ1-2 and V is TRBV29-1, with D possibly TRBD1 on 6 matching bases. CDR1 and CDR2 from the germline V gene are SQVTM and ANQGSEA. The CDR3 is 8 amino acids. The CDR3 region has the DNA TGCAGCGTTGTTGGGGGCTACTTC. Translation: CSVVGGYF.